The subject of this entry is one TCR beta chain. Sequenced by immunoSEQ multiplex PCR; TCRdb stores in-frame clones only, minus some. The table shows around 250,000 clones, with about four fifths occurring only once. V shed 3 bases and J shed 0 bases, with 8 bases lying between them. The germline V gene encodes CDR1 DFQATT and CDR2 SNEGSKA (reference sequence). The CDR3 runs to 13 residues. This record belongs to a study of blood T cell repertoires in COVID-19. This receptor was taken from a middle-aged man with active or convalescent COVID-19. Input material: peripheral blood. The chain combines TRBV20-1 with TRBJ1-1; no definite D call. The CDR3 region is CSASYQVNTEAFF. In DNA form, the CDR3 reads TGCAGTGCTAGTTATCAGGTGAACACTGAAGCTTTCTTT.